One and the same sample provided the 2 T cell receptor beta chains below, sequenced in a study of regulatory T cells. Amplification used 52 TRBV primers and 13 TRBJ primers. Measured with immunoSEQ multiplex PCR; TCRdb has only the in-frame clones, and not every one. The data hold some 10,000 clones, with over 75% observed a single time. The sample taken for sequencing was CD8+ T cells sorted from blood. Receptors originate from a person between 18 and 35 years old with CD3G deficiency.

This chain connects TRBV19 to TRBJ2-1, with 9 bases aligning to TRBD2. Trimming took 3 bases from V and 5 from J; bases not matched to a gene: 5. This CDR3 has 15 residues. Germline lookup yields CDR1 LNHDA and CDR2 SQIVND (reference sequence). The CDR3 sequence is CASSMISGSHNEQFF. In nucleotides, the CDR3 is TGTGCCAGTAGTATGATTAGCGGGAGTCACAATGAGCAGTTCTTC.

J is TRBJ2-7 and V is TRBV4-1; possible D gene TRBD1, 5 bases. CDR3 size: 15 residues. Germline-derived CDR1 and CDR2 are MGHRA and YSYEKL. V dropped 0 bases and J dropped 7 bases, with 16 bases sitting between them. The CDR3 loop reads CASSQDIGRAREQYF. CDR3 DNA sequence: TGCGCCAGCAGCCAAGATATAGGCAGGGCCCGAGAGCAGTACTTC.